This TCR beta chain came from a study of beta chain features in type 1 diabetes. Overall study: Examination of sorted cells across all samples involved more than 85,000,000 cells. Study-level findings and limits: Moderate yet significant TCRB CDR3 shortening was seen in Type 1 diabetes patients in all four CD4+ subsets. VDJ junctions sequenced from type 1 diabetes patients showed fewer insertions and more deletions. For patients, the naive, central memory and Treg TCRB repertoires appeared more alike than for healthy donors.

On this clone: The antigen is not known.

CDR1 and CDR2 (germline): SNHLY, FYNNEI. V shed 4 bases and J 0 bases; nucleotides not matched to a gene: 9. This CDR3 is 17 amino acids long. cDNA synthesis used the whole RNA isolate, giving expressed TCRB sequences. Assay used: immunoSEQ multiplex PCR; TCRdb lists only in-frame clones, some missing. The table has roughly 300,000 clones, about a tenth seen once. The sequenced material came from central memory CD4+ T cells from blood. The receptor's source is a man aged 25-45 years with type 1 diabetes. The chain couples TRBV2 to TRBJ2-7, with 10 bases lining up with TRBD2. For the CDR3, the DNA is TGTGCCAGCAGTGGGGCTGAACTAGCGGGGAGCTCCTACGAGCAGTACTTC. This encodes CASSGAELAGSSYEQYF.